The present entry profiles one T cell receptor beta chain with its context. The antigen remains unidentified. This sample was included in a study of OX40 agonist ivuxolimab in advanced cancers. Study-level background: Ivuxolimab, an antibody that agonizes OX40 (CD134), was administered to the patients. Overall study results and limits: CD8+ T cells (on average) carried more expanded clones than CD4+ T cells.

Autoimmune disease history or systemic immunosuppression disqualified patients. Profiled with immunoSEQ multiplex PCR; TCRdb holds only in-frame clones, not every one. The data contain 98,000 or so clones, about 85% of them singletons. The material sequenced was CD4+ or CD8+ T cells sorted from blood, taken in a trial of the OX40 agonist ivuxolimab. The clonotype comes from an adult with an advanced solid tumor such as melanoma, head and neck, liver or kidney cancer.

This chain's CDR3 is CASSETAGGELFF. The CDR3, as DNA: TGCGCCAGCAGTGAGACGGCGGGCGGGGAGCTGTTTTTT. The chain carries TRBV10-1 and TRBJ2-2; D perhaps matches TRBD2 (5 bases). The CDR3 is 13 residues long. Between the trimmed V and J ends, which lost 2 bases and 7 bases, there was a span of 8 bases. Germline V gene sequence: CDR1 WNHNN, CDR2 SYGVQD (reference sequence).